The rows below give T cell receptor beta chains drawn from one sample of a study of post-analysis software for immune sequencing data. TCRdb ran MiXCR on the PCR reads and lists one entry per CDR3 protein. The top ten hold roughly 13% of the sample, which has some 370,000 distinct CDR3 sequences, approximately 38% seen once. Sequencing used blood. All receptors derive from a girl under 18 with multiple sclerosis. Each CDR3 is given with its conserved first and last residue. The D gene is left open where the match is weak. Clone size is stated in some rows and not others, as once, few, many or a class when expanded.

few	TRBJ2-1	TRBD2	TRBV27	CASSFGLVFNEQFF	TGTGCCAGCAGTTTCGGACTAGTGTTTAATGAGCAGTTCTTC
.	TRBJ2-1	TRBD1	TRBV4-1	CASSQPQQGYNEQFF	TGCGCCAGCAGCCAACCACAACAGGGGTACAATGAGCAGTTCTTC
.	TRBJ2-2	TRBD2	TRBV20-1	CSATTSGGALTGELFF	TGCAGTGCTACAACTAGCGGGGGGGCTTTGACCGGGGAGCTGTTTTTT
.	TRBJ2-5	TRBD1	TRBV20-1	CSALNRQGTQETQYF	TGCAGTGCCCTTAATCGACAGGGAACCCAAGAGACCCAGTACTTC
.	TRBJ2-7	TRBD1	TRBV18	CASSPRDRTYEQYF	TGTGCCAGCTCACCACGGGACAGGACCTACGAGCAGTACTTC
.	TRBJ1-2	TRBD1	TRBV12-3/TRBV12-4	CATSGQGRYGYTF	TGTGCCACTTCGGGACAGGGAAGGTATGGCTACACCTTC
few	TRBJ1-2	.	TRBV4-1	CASSPRTPEDYGYTF	TGCGCCAGCAGCCCTAGGACCCCAGAGGACTATGGCTACACCTTC
.	TRBJ2-5	.	TRBV20-1	CSARRDVRLETQYF	TGCAGTGCGAGACGGGATGTTAGGTTGGAGACCCAGTACTTC
.	TRBJ1-1	TRBD1	TRBV5-1	CASSLGDRGNTEAFF	TGCGCCAGCAGCTTGGGCGACAGGGGGAACACTGAAGCTTTCTTT
.	TRBJ2-1	TRBD2	TRBV14	CASSPRGVRGSSYNEQFF	TGTGCCAGCAGCCCACGGGGGGTACGAGGGAGCTCCTACAATGAGCAGTTCTTC
few	TRBJ2-5	TRBD2	TRBV27	CASSWGGQETQYF	TGTGCCAGCTCCTGGGGGGGCCAAGAGACCCAGTACTTC
many	TRBJ2-3	.	TRBV12-3/TRBV12-4	CASSLALGTDTQYF	TGTGCCAGCAGTTTAGCGCTAGGCACAGATACGCAGTATTTT
.	TRBJ2-1	TRBD2	TRBV6-5	CASSYGLAGGLTYNEQFF	TGTGCCAGCAGTTACGGGCTAGCGGGGGGACTAACCTACAATGAGCAGTTCTTC
few	TRBJ1-2	.	TRBV20-1	CSARGREKGLNYGYTF	TGCAGTGCTAGAGGGCGGGAGAAGGGGCTTAACTATGGCTACACCTTC
.	TRBJ2-7	.	TRBV21-1	CASSKPGTPSSYEQYF	TGTGCCAGCAGCAAGCCCGGGACTCCTAGCTCCTACGAGCAGTACTTC
many	TRBJ2-5	.	TRBV4-2	CASSHTSPRETQYF	TGTGCCAGCAGTCATACTAGTCCCAGGGAGACCCAGTACTTC
few	TRBJ2-1	.	TRBV20-1	CSARRGTANNEQFF	TGCAGTGCTAGAAGGGGGACTGCTAACAATGAGCAGTTCTTC
.	TRBJ2-3	TRBD2	TRBV4-1	CASSGPTAGGHPDTQYF	TGCGCCAGCAGCGGCCCCACGGCGGGGGGGCACCCAGATACGCAGTATTTT
few	TRBJ2-1	.	TRBV9	CASSVEGGTYNEQFF	TGTGCCAGCAGCGTAGAAGGGGGAACCTACAATGAGCAGTTCTTC
few	TRBJ2-3	.	TRBV12-3/TRBV12-4	CASSLGADPSTDTQYF	TGTGCCAGCAGTTTGGGGGCAGACCCTAGCACAGATACGCAGTATTTT
.	TRBJ1-6	.	TRBV20-1	CSARTVVDGPLHF	TGCAGTGCTAGGACAGTCGTCGATGGACCCCTCCACTTT
few	TRBJ2-3	.	TRBV9	CASSVGTPQQVTAVPSTDTQYF	TGTGCCAGCAGCGTAGGGACCCCCCAACAGGTCACGGCGGTTCCTAGCACAGATACGCAGTATTTT
.	TRBJ2-1	TRBD1	TRBV29-1	CSVWETGTYNEQFF	TGCAGCGTGTGGGAGACAGGGACCTACAATGAGCAGTTCTTC
.	TRBJ1-4	.	TRBV20-1	CSASPLTNEKLFF	TGCAGTGCTAGTCCCTTAACTAATGAAAAACTGTTTTTT
few	TRBJ1-2	.	TRBV2	CASSELSGYTF	TGTGCCAGCAGTGAACTGAGCGGCTACACCTTC
.	TRBJ1-1	.	TRBV4-1	CASSHRYRETVNTEAFF	TGCGCCAGCAGCCATCGTTACAGGGAGACAGTGAACACTGAAGCTTTCTTT
many	TRBJ2-5	TRBD2	TRBV20-1	CSARSSGGAETQYF	TGCAGTGCTAGATCTAGCGGGGGGGCTGAGACCCAGTACTTC
.	TRBJ2-4	TRBD2	TRBV7-2	CASTGTSVNIQYF	TGTGCCAGCACAGGGACTAGCGTAAACATTCAGTACTTC
few	TRBJ2-3	TRBD1	TRBV7-9	CAGSLRDSPKGTQYF	TGTGCCGGCAGCTTACGGGACAGTCCCAAGGGTACGCAGTATTTT
.	TRBJ2-3	.	TRBV18	CASSPREASTDTQYF	TGTGCCAGCTCACCCAGGGAAGCTAGCACAGATACGCAGTATTTT
few	TRBJ2-1	.	TRBV10-3	CATAIKTSYNEQFF	TGTGCCACCGCGATTAAGACCTCCTACAATGAGCAGTTCTTC
.	TRBJ2-1	.	TRBV4-3	CASSQDWQLNNEQFF	TGCGCCAGCAGCCAAGACTGGCAGTTGAACAATGAGCAGTTCTTC
many	TRBJ1-4	.	TRBV6-5	CASRDWNEKLFF	TGTGCCAGCAGGGATTGGAATGAAAAACTGTTTTTT
.	TRBJ2-5	.	TRBV5-1	CASSLDRVTQYF	TGCGCCAGCAGCTTGGACAGAGTGACCCAGTACTTC
few	TRBJ2-3	.	TRBV12-3/TRBV12-4	CASSSTDAQYF	TGTGCCAGCAGTAGCACAGATGCGCAGTATTTT
many	TRBJ2-3	TRBD2	TRBV20-1	CSAKGRGGRRTDTQYF	TGCAGTGCAAAGGGGCGGGGGGGCCGTAGAACAGATACGCAGTATTTT
few	TRBJ1-5	TRBD1	TRBV20-1	CSARVAGGNNQPQHF	TGCAGCGCTAGAGTGGCAGGGGGTAACAATCAGCCCCAGCATTTT